This TCR beta chain stems from a study of multiple sclerosis patients with progressive multifocal leukoencephalopathy. Documented time point: around six months of natalizumab therapy. All PML patients were female, and all patients had earlier interferon beta. CDR1 and CDR2 from the germline V gene are LGHNA and YSLEER. The CDR3 is made up of 18 amino acids. Each PCR contained spiked synthetic TR CDR3 controls spanning every V-J pairing. This table comes from immunoSEQ multiplex PCR, and its TCRdb copy is limited to in-frame clones, with some not included. The sample lists about 30,000 clones, under 90% occurring once. Remarks on this clone: A junction end diverges from the germline sequence, so it may reflect a read error. Additional DNA sequences in this sample encode the identical CDR3.

The starting material was PBMCs, obtained from a patient treated with natalizumab. The chain carries TRBV4-3 and TRBJ2-3; 7 bases line up with TRBD2. This TCR was sampled from a human donor with multiple sclerosis. The CDR3 spells CASSQSSEAGRLTDTQYF. The CDR3 nucleotides read TGCGCTAGCAGCCAGAGTTCAGAAGCGGGGCGACTCACAGATACGCAGTATTTT.